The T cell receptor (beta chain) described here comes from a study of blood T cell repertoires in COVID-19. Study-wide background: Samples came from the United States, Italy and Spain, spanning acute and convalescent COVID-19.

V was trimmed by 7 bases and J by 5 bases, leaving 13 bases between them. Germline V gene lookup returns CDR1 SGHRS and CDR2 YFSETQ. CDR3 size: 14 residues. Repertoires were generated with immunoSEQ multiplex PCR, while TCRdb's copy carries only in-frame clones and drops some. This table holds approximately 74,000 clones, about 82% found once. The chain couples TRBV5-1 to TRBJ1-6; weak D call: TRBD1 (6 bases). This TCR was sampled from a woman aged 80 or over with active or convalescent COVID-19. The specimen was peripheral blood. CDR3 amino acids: CASALRTDNSPLHF. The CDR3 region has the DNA TGCGCCAGCGCCTTGAGGACAGATAATTCACCCCTCCACTTT.